Sequencing of this T cell receptor beta chain was carried out in a study of beta chain features in type 1 diabetes. For this clone: Its antigen is not identified.

Trimming took 4 bases from V and 0 from J, leaving 16 bases between them. CDR3 length equals 18 residues. The germline V gene encodes CDR1 KGHSH and CDR2 LQKENI. Sequenced material consisted of expressed TCRB transcripts (all of the isolated RNA was reverse transcribed). Mean read depth for naive, central memory and regulatory T cell samples was several million reads. The data were produced by immunoSEQ multiplex PCR, yet TCRdb's version contains in-frame clones alone and is incomplete. Here the sample spans about 650,000 clones, around 12% being singletons. Study results and limitations: When Type 1 diabetes patients were examined, their TCRB CDR3s proved moderately but significantly shorter in all four CD4+ subsets.

The V and J genes are TRBV18 and TRBJ1-6; a possible D gene is TRBD1 (6 bases). Specimen: naive CD4+ T cells from blood. The source is a young man with type 1 diabetes. The chain's CDR3 is CASSQWTGTSSYNSPLHF. The CDR3 DNA reads TGTGCCAGCTCACAGTGGACTGGGACAAGCTCCTATAATTCACCCCTCCACTTT. Based on the CDR3 plus reference TRBV18 and TRBJ1-6, the full variable domain is NAGVMQNPRHLVRRRGQEARLRCSPMKGHSHVYWYRQLPEEGLKFMVYLQKENIIDESGMPKERFSAEFPKEGPSILRIQQVVRGDSAAYFCASSQWTGTSSYNSPLHFGNGTRLTVT.